Listed here are 20 T cell receptor beta chains from one sample, sequenced in a study of CD8 T cells in Susac syndrome. With random hexamers, 0.5 to 1 ug RNA was reverse transcribed. TCRdb called the immunoSEQ multiplex PCR reads again in MiXCR, with one record for every CDR3 protein. Of hundreds of thousands of distinct CDR3 sequences listed, approximately 92% were seen once; the top ten hold around 0.067%. The sequencing sample was made of CD4+ T cells from PBMCs. All receptors derive from a human donor with multiple sclerosis.

This chain connects TRBV10-1 to TRBJ2-3; 7 bases line up with TRBD2. V dropped 3 bases and J dropped 6; count of bases not matched to a gene: 6. CDR1 and CDR2 (germline): WNHNN, SYGVQD (reference sequence). This CDR3 has 14 residues. The CDR3 nucleotides are TGCGCCAGCAGTGATCAGCTAGCGGCTGATACGCAGTATTTT. This gives the protein CASSDQLAADTQYF.

The chain has TRBV20-1 and TRBJ1-2; the D is unclear. The CDR3 is made up of 14 amino acids. V was pared by 6 bases and J by 8 bases, with 22 bases between. CDR1 is DFQATT and CDR2 is SNEGSKA in the germline V gene (reference sequence). CDR3 bases: TGCAGTGCCACCGTGAGTGCGGCATCCCTAGGCTACACCTTC. Encoded protein: CSATVSAASLGYTF.

The chain couples TRBV19 to TRBJ1-4, with TRBD1 matching over 8 bases. This CDR3 spans 15 amino acids. The germline gives CDR1 LNHDA, CDR2 SQIVND (reference sequence). The trim removed 3 bases at V and 8 bases at J, leaving 8 bases unmatched. For the CDR3, the DNA is TGTGCCAGTAGTATTCCCGGACAGGGTATGGAAAAACTGTTTTTT. It encodes CASSIPGQGMEKLFF. Variable domain in full (rest from reference TRBV19 and TRBJ1-4): DGGITQSPKYLFRKEGQNVTLSCEQNLNHDAMYWYRQDPGQGLRLIYYSQIVNDFQKGDIAEGYSVSREKKESFPLTVTSAQKNPTAFYLCASSIPGQGMEKLFFGSGTQLSVL.

V gene TRBV2 combines with J gene TRBJ2-2; 13 bases align to TRBD2. V dropped 0 bases and J dropped 5; count of bases not matched to a gene: 3. The CDR3 is 17 residues long. Germline V CDR1 and CDR2: SNHLY, FYNNEI. As DNA, the CDR3 is TGTGCCAGCAGTGAAGCGGGGACTAGCGGGACAACCGGGGAGCTGTTTTTT. This encodes CASSEAGTSGTTGELFF.

The genes are TRBV3-1 and TRBJ2-2, with TRBD2 matching over 14 bases. Trimming took 6 bases from V and 6 from J; bases not matched to a gene: 3. CDR1 and CDR2 (germline): LGHDT, YNNKEL (reference sequence). The CDR3 spans 15 residues. Written as DNA, the CDR3 is TGTGCCAGCAGGACTAGCGGGGGGGCCCCCGGGGAGCTGTTTTTT. Translating gives CASRTSGGAPGELFF.

V is TRBV12-3 or TRBV12-4 and J is TRBJ1-1; D uncertain. The CDR3 spans 14 residues. V lost 1 base and J 5 bases, leaving 11 bases between the germline ends. CDR3 protein: CASSLGQPGTEAFF. The CDR3 DNA reads TGTGCCAGCAGTTTAGGGCAGCCGGGGACTGAAGCTTTCTTT.

The chain is built from TRBV10-3 and TRBJ1-1; D perhaps matches TRBD1 (5 bases). Germline loops: CDR1 ENHRY, CDR2 SYGVKD. V was clipped by 7 bases and J by 3 bases, with 27 bases between them. This CDR3 is built from 18 residues. CDR3 bases: TGTGCCATCAACCTAAGACTTGGGGGGAGGGAACTCGACACTGAAGCTTTCTTT. It is translated as CAINLRLGGRELDTEAFF.

V and J are TRBV29-1 and TRBJ2-3; no reliable D call. V was trimmed by 0 bases and J by 2 bases, leaving 9 bases between them. The V gene's germline CDR1 is SQVTM and CDR2 ANQGSEA. The CDR3 is 14 residues long. The CDR3 nucleotides are TGCAGCGTTGAAGATGGCCTTCACACAGATACGCAGTATTTT. As protein: CSVEDGLHTDTQYF.

The chain recombines TRBV28 with TRBJ2-7, with D perhaps being TRBD1 or TRBD2 (5 bases each). CDR1 and CDR2 from the germline V gene are MDHEN and SYDVKM. The CDR3 runs to 15 residues. The ends were cut back, 6 bases at V and 7 bases at J, with 22 bases in the middle. The CDR3 bases are TGTGCCAGCAGCCCTCCGGGACGGGACGTGAGGGAGCAGTACTTC. This encodes CASSPPGRDVREQYF. Using reference TRBV28 and TRBJ2-7 for the parts outside the CDR3, the full variable domain is DVKVTQSSRYLVKRTGEKVFLECVQDMDHENMFWYRQDPGLGLRLIYFSYDVKMKEKGDIPEGYSVSREKKERFSLILESASTNQTSMYLCASSPPGRDVREQYFGPGTRLTVT.

The rearrangement uses TRBV24-1 and TRBJ2-2; TRBD1 agrees at 8 bases. After removal of 5 bases from V and 4 bases from J, the junction contained 8 bases not matched to a gene. This CDR3 has 16 amino acids. Germline CDR1 reads KGHDR; CDR2 reads SFDVKD. CDR3 coding DNA: TGTGCCACCAGTGCCCCGACAGGGGAGAGCACCGGGGAGCTGTTTTTT. Residues: CATSAPTGESTGELFF.

The J gene is TRBJ2-5, the V gene TRBV29-1; D remains ambiguous. This CDR3 is built from 11 residues. Trimming stripped 2 bases from V and 9 bases from J, with 10 bases between. Per the germline V gene, CDR1 is SQVTM and CDR2 is ANQGSEA. The CDR3 DNA sequence: TGCAGCGTTGAATCCCCCCAGGCCCAGTACTTC. Translation gives CSVESPQAQYF.

This clonotype is a singleton in its sample. The chain has TRBV6-1 and TRBJ2-3; 8 nucleotides match TRBD1. There are 15 residues in the CDR3. Germline CDR1 and CDR2: MNHNS and SASEGT. V lost 8 bases, J lost 5 bases, and 12 bases stayed unmatched. CDR3: CASGPGGNRGDTQYF. The CDR3 DNA sequence: TGTGCCAGCGGGCCAGGGGGCAATCGTGGAGATACGCAGTATTTT.

The chain recombines TRBV24-1 with TRBJ2-3; TRBD1 might be the D (8 bases). Germline lookup yields CDR1 KGHDR and CDR2 SFDVKD. Between the trimmed V and J ends, which lost 5 bases and 1 base, there was a span of 15 bases. The CDR3 is made up of 16 amino acids. The chain's CDR3 is CATSGKQGGGTDTQYF. The CDR3 DNA reads as TGTGCCACCAGTGGCAAACAGGGGGGGGGCACAGATACGCAGTATTTT.

The rearrangement joins TRBV7-9 to TRBJ1-2; D possibly corresponds to TRBD1 (5 bases). Trimming took 5 bases from V and 0 from J, leaving 7 bases between them. Germline-derived CDR1 and CDR2 are SEHNR and FQNEAQ (reference sequence). The CDR3 contains 13 residues. In DNA, the CDR3 is TGTGCCAGCAGCCAGGGCCCTAACTATGGCTACACCTTC. It specifies CASSQGPNYGYTF.

This clonotype has only one observation. CDR3 DNA sequence: TGTGCCAGTAGTGTCGGGACAGGTCATGACGCAGATACGCAGTATTTT. This translates into CASSVGTGHDADTQYF. J is TRBJ2-3 and V is TRBV19, with 8 nucleotides matching TRBD1. The J segment lost 4 bases and the V segment lost 5 bases, leaving 11 bases of the junction unmatched. CDR3 length equals 16 residues. Looked up from germline, CDR1 is LNHDA and CDR2 is SQIVND (reference sequence).

This chain uses TRBV6-5 with TRBJ2-5, with D maybe TRBD2 (5 bases). CDR3 length equals 15 residues. Trimming left V 5 bases short and J 6 bases short, with 19 bases between. Germline V CDR1 and CDR2: MNHEY, SVGAGI. CDR3 protein: CASSTPTGRVKTQYF. CDR3 sequence (DNA): TGTGCCAGCAGTACCCCGACGGGAAGGGTCAAGACCCAGTACTTC.

This clonotype occurred once. The chain has TRBV27 and TRBJ1-2, with 12 positions matching TRBD1. The CDR3 is 14 amino acids. The germline V gene has CDR1 MNHEY and CDR2 SMNVEV (reference sequence). J gave up 7 bases and V 6 bases, and 6 bases lay outside the gene matches. CDR3 residues: CASRGTGGEGGYTF. CDR3 nucleotide sequence: TGTGCCAGCAGGGGGACAGGGGGCGAAGGTGGCTACACCTTC.

V gene TRBV5-6 combines with J gene TRBJ1-5, with unresolved D. V lost 0 bases and J lost 3, with 7 bases in between. Germline V lookup: CDR1 SGHDT, CDR2 YYEEEE. The CDR3 consists of 14 residues. This CDR3 is CASSLGEANQPQHF. The CDR3 DNA reads TGTGCCAGCAGCTTGGGGGAGGCCAATCAGCCCCAGCATTTT. Full variable domain (rest looked up from reference TRBV5-6 and TRBJ1-5): DAGVTQSPTHLIKTRGQQVTLRCSPKSGHDTVSWYQQALGQGPQFIFQYYEEEERQRGNFPDRFSGHQFPNYSSELNVNALLLGDSALYLCASSLGEANQPQHFGDGTRLSIL.

The chain carries TRBV30 and TRBJ2-3, with D possibly being TRBD2 (6 bases). V lost 2 bases and J lost 4, with 13 bases in between. Looked up from germline, CDR1 is GTSNPN and CDR2 is SVGIG (reference sequence). The CDR3 is 14 residues long. The CDR3 DNA is TGTGCCTGGAGTCGTGGTGGGGGGTCAGATACGCAGTATTTT. Amino acid sequence: CAWSRGGGSDTQYF.

J is TRBJ2-1 and V is TRBV15; D is unclear. The CDR3 contains 12 residues. Trimming took 4 bases from V and 8 from J, leaving 9 bases between them. CDR1 is LNHNV and CDR2 is YYDKDF in the germline V gene (reference sequence). The CDR3 loop reads CATSTGSDEQFF. The CDR3 bases are TGTGCCACCAGCACTGGGTCCGATGAGCAGTTCTTC.